This T cell receptor beta chain was sequenced for a study of T cell responses to AZD1222 COVID-19 vaccine. Only in-frame clones appear in the TCRdb table, and some are missing; sequencing was by immunoSEQ multiplex PCR. The sample has 160,000 or so clones, 90% seen once. This receptor was identified in an adult in good health. Sample: peripheral blood, taken on day 0 of AZD1222 vaccination.

DNA for the CDR3: TGTGCCAGCAGCTCGGAGGACAGGGGGCCTGAGACCCAGTACTTC. Translation gives CASSSEDRGPETQYF. The chain combines TRBV7-9 with TRBJ2-5, with TRBD1 matching 11 bases. The J segment lost 5 bases and the V segment lost 4 bases, leaving 6 bases of the junction unmatched. Germline assignment: CDR1 SEHNR and CDR2 FQNEAQ (reference sequence). The CDR3 spans 15 residues.